This section outlines one TCR beta chain sequence together with its context. Its antigen is not identified. The entry originates in a study of T cell repertoires in cytomegalovirus infection. Trimming left V 1 base short and J 8 bases short, with 11 bases between. Germline assignment: CDR1 MGHRA and CDR2 YSYEKL. CDR3 length: 13 residues. Each CDR3 protein is one row after TCRdb ran MiXCR on the reads. This table holds nearly 700,000 distinct CDR3 sequences, around a third found once. The genes are TRBV4-1 and TRBJ1-2; no definite D call. The material was cultured PBMCs, obtained from culture after CMV antigen stimulation. This sequence was found in a human donor in good health (CMV status not recorded). Some clones in this sample may be carry-over from other donors' samples. CDR3 nucleotide sequence: TGCGCCAGCAGCCAAGCCCGTGTTGCGGGCTACACCTTC. Residues: CASSQARVAGYTF.